This is a list of T cell receptor beta chains from one sample in a study of cytomegalovirus exposure and HLA in healthy donors. TCRdb keeps only in-frame clones here, not all; method: immunoSEQ multiplex PCR. The sample yields roughly 120,000 clones, 60% to 80% seen once. Sample: PBMCs. The receptors here all came from a man aged 45-60 years in good health and CMV-seropositive. Both conserved end residues are part of each CDR3. A D gene is named only where the DNA matches it firmly. A clone size is listed for some rows: how often the clone was seen (once, few, many), or a class if it is expanded.

>.|.|TRBV5-1|TRBJ1-1
TGCGCCAGCAGCTTGGGGACAGTGAACACTGAAGCTTTCTTT
CASSLGTVNTEAFF
>.|.|TRBV5-1|TRBJ2-3
TGCGCCAGCAGCAACGGACCCTTAGCGGAGCCGGGCCAAACGCAGTATTTT
CASSNGPLAEPGQTQYF
>TRBD1|.|TRBV5-1|TRBJ1-2
TGCGCCAGCAGCGCACCGACAGGGCGCTATGGCTACACCTTC
CASSAPTGRYGYTF
>TRBD1|.|TRBV12-5|TRBJ1-4
TGTGCTAGTGGTGCGCAAATCCGGGACAGGGGGCCAGTTCATGAAAAACTGTTTTTT
CASGAQIRDRGPVHEKLFF
>TRBD2|.|TRBV19|TRBJ2-7
TGTGCCAGTAGTCCCGGGACTAGTACGCACGAGCAGTACTTC
CASSPGTSTHEQYF
>.|.|TRBV12-5|TRBJ1-1
TGTGCTAGTGGCCCCGTTCCGAACCGAGGTGAAGCTTTCTTT
CASGPVPNRGEAFF
>.|.|TRBV21-1|TRBJ2-3
TGTGCCAGCAGCAAAGCGTCGGGACTAGCTAGCACAGATACGCAGTATTTT
CASSKASGLASTDTQYF
>TRBD1|.|TRBV19|TRBJ1-1
TGTGCCAGTAGTCCGCGACAGGGGGTTAGGGACACTGAAGCTTTCTTT
CASSPRQGVRDTEAFF
>TRBD1|.|TRBV5-8|TRBJ2-5
TGTGCCAGCAGCGAAGGGACAGCCCCAAGGACCCAGTACTTC
CASSEGTAPRTQYF
>.|few|TRBV28|TRBJ2-3
TGTGCCAGCAGCAACGGAGGCACAGATACGCAGTATTTT
CASSNGGTDTQYF
>.|.|TRBV10-2|TRBJ2-1
TGCGCCAGCGGGGGGACTGATCCCTACAATGAGCAGTTCTTC
CASGGTDPYNEQFF
>TRBD1|.|TRBV4-3|TRBJ1-1
TGCGCCAGCAGCCGGACAGGGGCCACTGAAGCTTTCTTT
CASSRTGATEAFF
>.|.|TRBV27|TRBJ2-7
TGTGCCAGCAGTTCCGCGCCTGTCGGGGGGCTCACCTACGAGCAGTACTTC
CASSSAPVGGLTYEQYF
>TRBD1|.|TRBV30|TRBJ1-6
TGTGCCTGGAGTGACGGGCCGGGACAGGTTTCCCCCCTCCACTTT
CAWSDGPGQVSPLHF
>.|.|TRBV30|TRBJ2-7
TGTGCCTGGAGACTAGGAGGGCGTAGCGGCGAGCAGTACTTC
CAWRLGGRSGEQYF
>TRBD1|.|TRBV28|TRBJ1-2
TGTGCCAGCAGTCCCTCCACAGGGGGATATTTCTATGGCTACACCTTC
CASSPSTGGYFYGYTF
>.|.|TRBV4-3|TRBJ1-1
TGCGCCAGCAGCCGGGGCCCTGAAGCTTTCTTT
CASSRGPEAFF
>.|.|TRBV19|TRBJ1-5
TGTGCCAGTAGTATAGTAAGCCCTTATAGCAATCAGCCCCAGCATTTT
CASSIVSPYSNQPQHF
>TRBD1|.|TRBV6-1|TRBJ2-7
TGTGCCAGCAGGCCGGGACAGGGCTACTACGAGCAGTACTTC
CASRPGQGYYEQYF
>TRBD1|.|TRBV29-1|TRBJ1-2
TGCAGCGTCGCGTTGAATCCCCGGACAGGGTTGGGCTATGGCTACACCTTC
CSVALNPRTGLGYGYTF
>TRBD1|.|TRBV5-8|TRBJ1-1
TGTGCCAGCAGCTTTGAAGGGGGCTTACGAAACACTGAAGCTTTCTTT
CASSFEGGLRNTEAFF
>TRBD2|.|TRBV5-6|TRBJ2-1
TGTGCCAGCAGCTGGGGCGGGAGAGTCTCCTACAATGAGCAGTTCTTC
CASSWGGRVSYNEQFF
>.|.|TRBV28|TRBJ1-1
TGTGCCAGCAGTTCGGGGGGGGCATCGAACACTGAAGCTTTCTTT
CASSSGGASNTEAFF
>TRBD2|once|TRBV5-5|TRBJ2-5
TGTGCCAGCAGCTTACAAGCGGGGATACAAGAGACCCAGTACTTC
CASSLQAGIQETQYF
>.|.|TRBV5-6|TRBJ1-2
TGTGCCAGCAGCTTGGGGCAGAACTATGGCTACACCTTC
CASSLGQNYGYTF
>.|few|TRBV18|TRBJ1-1
TGTGCCAGCTCACCATCGGGGGGGAACACTGAAGCTTTCTTT
CASSPSGGNTEAFF
>.|.|TRBV28|TRBJ1-1
TGTGCCAGCAGTGGGCACGGGGGTTCCACTGAAGCTTTCTTT
CASSGHGGSTEAFF
>.|.|TRBV30|TRBJ1-4
TGTGCCTGGAGCTCGGGAACTAATGAAAAACTGTTTTTT
CAWSSGTNEKLFF
>TRBD2|.|TRBV9|TRBJ2-1
TGTGCCAGCAGCGCCGGACTAGCGCTGTACAATGAGCAGTTCTTC
CASSAGLALYNEQFF
>.|.|TRBV5-4|TRBJ1-2
TGTGCCAGCAGCTTGGATAGGCAGGATGGCTACACCTTC
CASSLDRQDGYTF
>TRBD1|.|TRBV5-1|TRBJ1-5
TGCGCCAGCAGCGGAGGGACAGGGTTAAATCAGCCCCAGCATTTT
CASSGGTGLNQPQHF
>TRBD1|.|TRBV5-4|TRBJ1-2
TGTGCCAGCAGCTTAGGACAGGGTTTCTATGGCTACACCTTC
CASSLGQGFYGYTF
>TRBD2|.|TRBV5-4|TRBJ2-5
TGTGCCAGCAGCTCCTATGGGGCGGGAGGACAAGAGACCCAGTACTTC
CASSSYGAGGQETQYF
>TRBD1|few|TRBV5-4|TRBJ1-1
TGTGCCAGCAGCCCCCCTCCTACAGGGGTCACTGAAGCTTTCTTT
CASSPPPTGVTEAFF
>TRBD1|.|TRBV11-2|TRBJ2-5
TGTGCCAGCAGCGGGACAGGGGGGGAGACCCAGTACTTC
CASSGTGGETQYF
>.|.|TRBV11-2|TRBJ2-1
TGTGCCAGCAGCCCGCCGATTAGCGGTTCCTACAATGAGCAGTTCTTC
CASSPPISGSYNEQFF
>.|.|TRBV10-3|TRBJ1-3
TGTGCCAGTCGGGTAGGAGGAAACACCATATATTTT
CASRVGGNTIYF
>TRBD1|.|TRBV7-8|TRBJ2-7
TGTGCCAGCAGCTTAGACTTATACAGGGGTACGACGGAGCAGTACTTC
CASSLDLYRGTTEQYF
>.|.|TRBV19|TRBJ1-2
TGTGCCAGTAGGAGCGGGGGAGGCTATGGCTACACCTTC
CASRSGGGYGYTF
>.|.|TRBV30|TRBJ2-2
TGTGCCTGGAATGGACAGAACACCGGGGAGCTGTTTTTT
CAWNGQNTGELFF
>.|.|TRBV28|TRBJ1-6
TGTGCCAGCAGTTTCACAAGATATAATTCACCCCTCCACTTT
CASSFTRYNSPLHF
>TRBD1|.|TRBV7-9|TRBJ2-2
TGTGCCAGCAGCGCCCGGGACAGCTCAACCGGGGAGCTGTTTTTT
CASSARDSSTGELFF
>.|few|TRBV7-3|TRBJ1-1
TGTGCCAGCAGTCAGGACGGCTGGGGGGGAGCTTTCTTT
CASSQDGWGGAFF
>.|.|TRBV6-1|TRBJ1-5
TGTGCCAGCAGTTCGGGGGTCCGCAATCAGCCCCAGCATTTT
CASSSGVRNQPQHF
>.|.|TRBV5-1|TRBJ2-3
TGCGCCAGCACTTTATCAGATACGCAGTATTTT
CASTLSDTQYF
>TRBD2|.|TRBV5-4|TRBJ2-3
TGTGCCAGCAGCCCTTGGTCGGGGGGGATCACAGATACGCAGTATTTT
CASSPWSGGITDTQYF
>TRBD1|.|TRBV19|TRBJ2-1
TGTGCCAGTAGTATCGACAGGGGTTCCTACAATGAGCAGTTCTTC
CASSIDRGSYNEQFF
>TRBD2|few|TRBV4-3|TRBJ2-2
TGCGCCAGCAGCCAAGAAAGGCTAGCGGGAGGGCACGCCGGGGAGCTGTTTTTT
CASSQERLAGGHAGELFF
>.|.|TRBV6-1|TRBJ1-2
TGTGCCAGCAGTGCCCTAACAGGGTCTGACTATGGCTACACCTTC
CASSALTGSDYGYTF
>.|.|TRBV4-1|TRBJ1-3
TGCGCCAGCAGCCGCATTGGAGGGGCCCTAAACGGTGGAAACACCATATATTTT
CASSRIGGALNGGNTIYF
>.|.|TRBV4-1|TRBJ1-3
TGCGCCAGCAGCCGCGAGAGGGCGCGGGACACCATATATTTT
CASSRERARDTIYF
>.|few|TRBV7-2|TRBJ1-1
TGTGCCAGCAGCTTTAACATGAACACTGAAGCTTTCTTT
CASSFNMNTEAFF
>TRBD1|few|TRBV4-2|TRBJ1-4
TGTGCCAGCAGCCGCCAGGGGGACACTAATGAAAAACTGTTTTTT
CASSRQGDTNEKLFF
>.|.|TRBV5-1|TRBJ2-5
TGCGCCAGCAGAAGGGTCGTCAGGGTAGGAGAGACCCAGTACTTC
CASRRVVRVGETQYF
>TRBD1|.|TRBV7-9|TRBJ2-2
TGTGCCAGCAGCTTAGCCCGTGACAGGGGGAACACCGGGGAGCTGTTTTTT
CASSLARDRGNTGELFF
>TRBD2|.|TRBV30|TRBJ2-5
TGTGCCTGGAGTGTAAAAGCGGGAGGGCCGCAGACCCAGTACTTC
CAWSVKAGGPQTQYF
>TRBD1|.|TRBV7-6|TRBJ1-3
TGTGGGGGTGGGTTAGCAGCCTACGGGACAGACAACACCTCCTCTGGAAACACCATATATTTT
CGGGLAAYGTDNTSSGNTIYF